A single sample is the source of the 24 T cell receptor beta chains below, sequenced in a study of blood T cells in healthy people across ages. A sample-barcoded 5' primer and a J-beta primer mix were used in a second PCR of about 7 to 11 cycles. One entry per CDR3 protein, called by TCRdb with MiXCR from the 5' RACE reads. The sample lists roughly 900,000 distinct CDR3 sequences; roughly 48% were seen once. Sequencing was done on a sample of blood. The receptor source for this set is a man aged 30 to 45 in good health.

This clonotype was detected a few times. The chain recombines TRBV28 with TRBJ2-1, with a tentative D call TRBD2 (5 bases). The CDR3 has 16 amino acids. Germline CDR1 is MDHEN and CDR2 is SYDVKM. V dropped 7 bases and J dropped 3 bases, with 19 bases sitting between them. CDR3 DNA sequence: TGTGCCAGCACCCGTGTTGAGGGTTTGAACTACAATGAGCAGTTCTTC. Residues: CASTRVEGLNYNEQFF.

This clonotype was counted a single time. This chain connects TRBV7-9 to TRBJ2-5; possible D gene TRBD2, 5 bases. The J call may be in error: the DNA end matches TRBJ2-7 better. Germline V gives CDR1 SEHNR, CDR2 FQNEAQ (reference sequence). This CDR3 is 15 amino acids long. The CDR3 is CASSLAAEFTYEQYF. The CDR3 DNA reads as TGTGCCAGCAGCTTAGCAGCGGAATTTACCTACGAGCAGTACTTC.

The chain recombines TRBV3-1 with TRBJ2-4; 9 positions match TRBD1. CDR3 length: 13 amino acids. Germline CDR1 is LGHDT and CDR2 is YNNKEL (reference sequence). Trimming took 7 bases from V and 15 from J; bases not matched to a gene: 13. CDR3 in DNA: TGTGCCAGCACCGACAGGGGGAGAAAGACTTTGTACTTC. Amino acids: CASTDRGRKTLYF.

This clonotype was picked up a small number of times. The chain uses TRBV20-1 and TRBJ1-1, with D unclear. Deletions cut 0 bases from V and 4 bases from J, with 12 bases between. The V gene's germline CDR1 is DFQATT and CDR2 SNEGSKA (reference sequence). CDR3 length: 14 residues. The chain's CDR3 is CSARDQGRATEAFF. The CDR3 DNA reads TGCAGTGCTAGAGACCAAGGTCGGGCCACTGAAGCTTTCTTT.

There are a few counts of this clonotype. The genes are TRBV12-3 or TRBV12-4 and TRBJ1-2, with 7 bases fitting TRBD1. The CDR3 is made up of 13 amino acids. Losses at the gene ends were 2 bases for V and 8 bases for J; bases not matched to a gene: 5. The CDR3 bases are TGTGCCAGCAGTTTAAAGACAGGGCGCGGCTACACCTTC. The encoded protein is CASSLKTGRGYTF.

This clonotype was detected a few times. The CDR3 DNA reads as TGCAGTGCTAGAGTACTGACAGGGGGCTACAATGAGCAGTTCTTC. Protein: CSARVLTGGYNEQFF. V usage is TRBV20-1 and J usage is TRBJ2-1, with 9 bases fitting TRBD1. V trimming: 1 base; J trimming: 3 bases; junction bases outside the gene matches: 4. The CDR3 runs 15 residues. Per germline, CDR1 DFQATT and CDR2 SNEGSKA (reference sequence).

This clonotype was seen more than once but under ten times. The chain recombines TRBV24-1 with TRBJ1-1; 7 nucleotides match TRBD1. The junction had 7 bases not matched to a gene; V was cut back by 7 bases and J by 0 bases. Germline lookup yields CDR1 KGHDR and CDR2 SFDVKD. This CDR3 contains 15 residues. The CDR3 sequence is CATSSGTELNTEAFF. Written as DNA, the CDR3 is TGTGCCACCAGCTCCGGGACAGAGCTGAACACTGAAGCTTTCTTT.

This clonotype came up many times. The rearrangement uses TRBV28 and TRBJ2-6; 9 bases align to TRBD1. CDR1 and CDR2 (germline): MDHEN, SYDVKM. The CDR3 is made up of 16 amino acids. J gave up 2 bases and V 5 bases, and 4 bases lay outside the gene matches. The CDR3 nucleotides are TGTGCCAGCAGTAAACAGGGGGCAGCTGGGGCCAACGTCCTGACTTTC. Translated: CASSKQGAAGANVLTF.

The rearrangement uses TRBV24-1 and TRBJ2-2, with TRBD1 matching 9 bases. V lost 2 bases, J lost 1 base, and 1 base stayed unmatched. The CDR3 has 16 amino acids. CDR1 and CDR2 (germline): KGHDR, SFDVKD. The CDR3 spells CATSDWGQGNTGELFF. CDR3 DNA sequence: TGTGCCACCAGTGATTGGGGACAGGGGAACACCGGGGAGCTGTTTTTT.

The rearrangement uses TRBV27 and TRBJ1-2; D unclear. The CDR3 consists of 15 residues. V was trimmed by 0 bases and J by 5 bases, leaving 13 bases between them. Germline V gene sequence: CDR1 MNHEY, CDR2 SMNVEV (reference sequence). Written as DNA, the CDR3 is TGTGCCAGCAGTTTATCTCGGTGGAAGTTATATGGCTACACCTTC. As protein: CASSLSRWKLYGYTF.

The V and J genes are TRBV6-2 or TRBV6-3 and TRBJ2-5; no clear D gene. CDR1 is MNHEY and CDR2 is SVGEGT in the germline V gene. The V gene lost 3 bases and the J gene lost 11 bases, with 13 bases spanning the gap. This CDR3 is built from 12 residues. The CDR3 loop reads CASSYRSNEQYF. The CDR3 DNA reads as TGTGCCAGCAGTTATAGATCAAATGAGCAGTACTTC.

Only one count was recorded for this clonotype. With a much larger clone just one base away, this may be a read error. CDR3 sequence reads: CASSFDVCNEQFF. The DNA for the CDR3 is TGTGCCAGCAGTTTCGATGTTTGCAATGAGCAGTTCTTC. The rearrangement uses TRBV27 and TRBJ2-1; D gene unclear. CDR1 MNHEY and CDR2 SMNVEV come from the germline V gene (reference sequence). Trimming stripped 3 bases from V and 6 bases from J, with 9 bases between. CDR3 length: 13 amino acids.

The chain is built from TRBV24-1 and TRBJ2-3; D may be TRBD2 (6 bases). V was cut by 4 bases and J by 3 bases, with 22 bases left in between. The CDR3 contains 18 residues. Germline loops: CDR1 KGHDR, CDR2 SFDVKD. DNA of the CDR3: TGTGCCACCAGTGACCTCGCTGCCGCTCGCGGGGATACAGATACGCAGTATTTT. Residues: CATSDLAAARGDTDTQYF.

V is TRBV3-1 and J is TRBJ1-2; D uncertain. CDR1 and CDR2 (germline): LGHDT, YNNKEL (reference sequence). This CDR3 comprises 14 residues. The V and J ends lost 0 bases and 8 bases respectively, with 13 bases between them. Here the CDR3 DNA reads TGTGCCAGCAGCCAAGATGGCACTGCTGCGGGCTACACCTTC. Encoded protein: CASSQDGTAAGYTF.

V and J are TRBV6-2 or TRBV6-3 and TRBJ2-1, with 8 nucleotides matching TRBD1. The length of the CDR3 is 16 residues. The germline CDR1 and CDR2 sequences are MNHEY and SVGEGT. The J segment lost 2 bases and the V segment lost 6 bases, leaving 9 bases of the junction unmatched. CDR3 in amino acids: CASSDGTGRAYNEQFF. In nucleotides, the CDR3 is TGTGCCAGCAGCGACGGGACAGGCAGGGCCTACAATGAGCAGTTCTTC.

This chain connects TRBV27 to TRBJ2-7; D remains unclear. The germline V and J ends were trimmed by 4 bases and 7 bases, with 14 bases remaining between them. Germline V lookup: CDR1 MNHEY, CDR2 SMNVEV (reference sequence). The CDR3 is made up of 13 amino acids. CDR3 loop: CASSSGAIGEQYF. CDR3 nucleotide sequence: TGTGCCAGCAGTTCCGGCGCCATAGGAGAGCAGTACTTC.

The rearrangement links TRBV6-2 or TRBV6-3 to TRBJ1-1, with a tentative D call TRBD1 (6 bases). CDR1 and CDR2 (germline): MNHEY, SVGEGT. The V end lost 7 bases, the J end lost 7 bases, and 13 bases lay between the germline ends. The CDR3 extends over 12 amino acids. CDR3 protein: CASIRGPGEAFF. CDR3 nucleotide sequence: TGTGCCAGCATCCGGGGGCCTGGTGAAGCTTTCTTT.

With regard to this clonotype: A read error may explain this, as a much larger clone is one base away. This chain uses TRBV5-1 with TRBJ2-5; D might be TRBD1 or TRBD2, each matching 5 bases. V gave up 10 bases and J gave up 2 bases, with 24 bases separating them. The CDR3 loop spans 16 amino acids. Germline V CDR1 and CDR2: SGHRS, YFSETQ. The CDR3 sequence: CARLNTGTAPQETQYF. The CDR3 DNA sequence: TGCGCCCGCCTTAACACCGGGACGGCTCCTCAAGAGACCCAGTACTTC.

The rearrangement uses TRBV3-1 and TRBJ2-3; a weak D match, TRBD2 (6 bases). The CDR3 totals 14 residues. V was trimmed by 0 bases and J by 8 bases, leaving 12 bases between them. Germline V CDR1 and CDR2: LGHDT, YNNKEL (reference sequence). The CDR3 here is CASSQEAAGGTQYF. CDR3 sequence (DNA): TGTGCCAGCAGCCAAGAGGCAGCGGGCGGTACGCAGTATTTT.

The chain joins TRBV24-1 to TRBJ1-1; D may be TRBD1 (6 bases). CDR1 KGHDR and CDR2 SFDVKD come from the germline V gene. V was trimmed by 1 base and J by 8 bases, leaving 10 bases between them. The length of the CDR3 is 13 residues. The CDR3 DNA sequence: TGTGCCACCAGTGATTTCGGGGGCCGGGAAGCTTTCTTT. It specifies CATSDFGGREAFF.

The chain links TRBV4-3 to TRBJ2-1; no reliable D call. V was clipped by 0 bases and J by 6 bases, with 12 bases between them. The CDR3 is 15 amino acids. Germline V CDR1 and CDR2: LGHNA, YSLEER. The CDR3, as DNA: TGCGCCAGCAGCCAAGAGTCGCTAGTCGGCAATGAGCAGTTCTTC. Amino acid sequence: CASSQESLVGNEQFF.

The chain recombines TRBV20-1 with TRBJ2-5, with 12 bases aligning to TRBD2. This CDR3 has 19 residues. Germline V gene data show CDR1 as DFQATT and CDR2 as SNEGSKA (reference sequence). The V and J ends lost 4 bases and 11 bases, in that order; junction bases with no gene match: 26. CDR3 nucleotides: TGCAGTGCTACAACCCAGTTGGAGACTAGCGGGGGATACTACAATGAGCAGTACTTC. It translates to CSATTQLETSGGYYNEQYF.

The V gene is TRBV7-3, the J gene TRBJ2-5, with 7 positions matching TRBD2. The J call may be incorrect, as the DNA end agrees better with TRBJ2-7. The CDR3 spans 13 residues. Looked up from germline, CDR1 is SGHTA and CDR2 is FQGTGA. CDR3 region: CASSATSMDEQYF. The CDR3 region has the DNA TGTGCCAGCAGCGCGACTAGCATGGACGAGCAGTACTTC.

This clonotype has a handful of counts. The J gene is TRBJ2-3, the V gene TRBV7-9, with 10 bases matching TRBD1. Unmatched junction bases numbered 11, after V lost 5 bases and J lost 3 bases. The CDR3 runs 17 residues. From germline, CDR1 is SEHNR and CDR2 FQNEAQ (reference sequence). The CDR3 DNA sequence: TGTGCCAGCAGCCTAAACTTTCCGGGACAGGGGACAGATACGCAGTATTTT. The encoded protein is CASSLNFPGQGTDTQYF. The variable domain in full, completed from reference TRBV7-9 and TRBJ2-3, reads DTGVSQNPRHKITKRGQNVTFRCDPISEHNRLYWYRQTLGQGPEFLTYFQNEAQLEKSRLLSDRFSAERPKGSFSTLEIQRTEQGDSAMYLCASSLNFPGQGTDTQYFGPGTRLTVL.